Below, 26 T cell receptor beta chains from the same sample are listed, as sequenced in a study of CXCR3-negative and CXCR3-positive naive CD8 T cells. UMI labels and 5' RACE were used to prepare the TRB cDNA libraries. With the 5' RACE reads reprocessed, TCRdb shows one record per CDR3 protein and no DNA. The table lists just over 40,000 distinct CDR3 sequences, with 1.5% to 2% in the top ten. Sequenced sample: naive CXCR3- CD8+ T cells from blood. Noted subset: CD45RO-CCR7+CD27+CD95- naive CD8+ T cells lacking CXCR3 (TNR3-). The receptor set was obtained from a human donor in good health. Some clones in this sample may be carry-over from other donors' samples.

The V call is TRBV7-3, the J call TRBJ2-3. Germline CDR1 and CDR2: SGHTA and FQGTGA. This CDR3 has 13 residues. CDR3 in amino acids: CASRSIIPDTQYF.

The chain recombines TRBV7-9 with TRBJ1-3; TCRdb's D gene call, TRBD1, goes unchecked for lack of DNA. CDR1 SEHNR and CDR2 FQNEAQ come from the germline V gene (reference sequence). CDR3 length equals 16 residues. CDR3 region: CASSPDRGPRGNTIYF.

The J gene is TRBJ1-6, the V gene TRBV20-1. This CDR3 has 17 residues. Germline loops: CDR1 DFQATT, CDR2 SNEGSKA (reference sequence). CDR3 in amino acids: CSARGKGSNSYNSPLHF.

The chain carries TRBV21-1 and TRBJ2-2; checking the TCRdb D call of TRBD1 is not possible without DNA. TRBV21-1 is tagged as a pseudogene. This CDR3 is 20 amino acids long. CDR3 in amino acids: CASRKDRGATPKSNTGELFF.

The chain carries TRBV7-9 and TRBJ2-7; TCRdb's D gene call, TRBD2, goes unchecked for lack of DNA. Germline-derived CDR1 and CDR2 are SEHNR and FQNEAQ (reference sequence). The CDR3 has 12 residues. CDR3 residues: CASSSDGLEQYF.

V and J are TRBV12-3 or TRBV12-4 and TRBJ2-7. The CDR3 totals 12 residues. CDR3 in amino acids: CASSLAVNEQYF.

The chain combines TRBV14 with TRBJ2-7; TCRdb's assignment of TRBD2 cannot be checked, as there is no DNA. The CDR3 runs 16 residues. Germline V gives CDR1 SGHDN, CDR2 FVKESK. Here the CDR3 reads CASSQDQGLVPYEQYF.

This chain uses TRBV20-1 with TRBJ1-4; the TRBD1 assignment by TCRdb is unverifiable without DNA. This CDR3 has 21 residues. Per the germline V gene, CDR1 is DFQATT and CDR2 is SNEGSKA (reference sequence). The chain's CDR3 is CSAYGDWTGEDARLTNEKLFF.

The J gene is TRBJ2-5, the V gene TRBV7-9; the D call from TCRdb, TRBD1, cannot be confirmed without DNA. Germline CDR1 and CDR2: SEHNR and FQNEAQ (reference sequence). The CDR3 covers 15 residues. The CDR3 here is CASSQQWGAIETQYF.

This chain connects TRBV12-5 to TRBJ2-7; with no DNA, the TCRdb D assignment of TRBD1 cannot be verified. The CDR3 totals 16 residues. Germline loops: CDR1 LGHNT, CDR2 FRNRAP. The CDR3 loop is CASGLRGGYSTDEQYF.

V is TRBV14 and J is TRBJ2-1; without DNA, the TCRdb call of TRBD1 cannot be checked. The CDR3 has 17 residues. Looked up from germline, CDR1 is SGHDN and CDR2 is FVKESK. CDR3 sequence reads: CASSQLWGDSPWNEQFF. Variable domain in full (rest from reference TRBV14 and TRBJ2-1): EAGVTQFPSHSVIEKGQTVTLRCDPISGHDNLYWYRRVMGKEIKFLLHFVKESKQDESGMPNNRFLAERTGGTYSTLKVQPAELEDSGVYFCASSQLWGDSPWNEQFFGPGTRLTVL.

The chain uses TRBV10-3 and TRBJ2-7; TCRdb selects TRBD1, and the lack of DNA leaves this call unchecked. Germline loops: CDR1 ENHRY, CDR2 SYGVKD. The CDR3 is 14 amino acids. The CDR3: CAISTGTDSYEQYF.

The V call is TRBV29-1, the J call TRBJ2-7; checking the TCRdb D call of TRBD1 is not possible without DNA. Germline V gene lookup returns CDR1 SQVTM and CDR2 ANQGSEA. The length of the CDR3 is 12 residues. The CDR3 is CSVTGNSYEQYF.

This CDR3 reads CASSLQGLVGQYF. V and J are TRBV28 and TRBJ2-7; TCRdb lists TRBD2, though no DNA is available to test this call. The CDR3 is 13 residues long. CDR1 and CDR2 from the germline V gene are MDHEN and SYDVKM.

This chain connects TRBV14 to TRBJ1-2; TCRdb's D call of TRBD1 is untestable without DNA. The CDR3 totals 15 residues. CDR1 is SGHDN and CDR2 is FVKESK in the germline V gene. This chain's CDR3 is CASSQDLQGGLGYTF.

The V call is TRBV7-9, the J call TRBJ2-3; the D call from TCRdb, TRBD2, cannot be confirmed without DNA. The germline V gene has CDR1 SEHNR and CDR2 FQNEAQ (reference sequence). The CDR3 has 18 residues. The CDR3 is CASSRFSSASGLEDTQYF.

The chain links TRBV12-3 or TRBV12-4 to TRBJ1-1; TCRdb lists TRBD1, though no DNA is available to test this call. CDR3 length equals 15 residues. The CDR3 spells CASSSPNRGNTEAFF.

The gene calls are TRBV20-1 and TRBJ2-1. From germline, CDR1 is DFQATT and CDR2 SNEGSKA (reference sequence). There are 15 residues in the CDR3. CDR3 sequence: CSARTDVSSYNEQFF.

The chain employs TRBV28 and TRBJ2-7; the D call of TRBD1 rests on TCRdb alone, since no DNA is present to check it. This CDR3 contains 12 residues. The V gene's germline CDR1 is MDHEN and CDR2 SYDVKM. This chain's CDR3 is CASTRGAHEQYF.

The chain combines TRBV6-5 with TRBJ2-7. Germline CDR1 and CDR2: MNHEY and SVGAGI. This CDR3 is 14 amino acids long. CDR3 amino acids: CASSPTSFSYEQYF.

The chain uses TRBV5-6 and TRBJ2-7. This CDR3 is built from 12 residues. CDR1 and CDR2 (germline): SGHDT, YYEEEE. CDR3 amino acids: CASSSEVYEQYF.

This chain uses TRBV5-1 with TRBJ2-7; absent DNA, TCRdb's TRBD2 call cannot be checked. This CDR3 region has 14 residues. Per the germline V gene, CDR1 is SGHRS and CDR2 is YFSETQ. The chain's CDR3 is CASSLGTTAYEQYF.

The rearrangement links TRBV5-5 to TRBJ1-1. Germline loops: CDR1 SGHKS, CDR2 YYEKEE (reference sequence). The CDR3 sequence is 13 residues long. The CDR3 spells CASSLEGPTEAFF. Variable domain in full (rest from reference TRBV5-5 and TRBJ1-1): DAGVTQSPTHLIKTRGQQVTLRCSPISGHKSVSWYQQVLGQGPQFIFQYYEKEERGRGNFPDRFSARQFPNYSSELNVNALLLGDSALYLCASSLEGPTEAFFGQGTRLTVV.

The V call is TRBV11-2, the J call TRBJ1-6; TCRdb reports TRBD1, a call that lacks DNA to check it against. The CDR3 contains 14 residues. Germline lookup yields CDR1 SGHAT and CDR2 FQNNGV. The CDR3 is CASSFAGTLEHLHF. The full variable domain, its missing parts supplied by reference TRBV11-2 and TRBJ1-6, is EAGVAQSPRYKIIEKRQSVAFWCNPISGHATLYWYQQILGQGPKLLIQFQNNGVVDDSQLPKDRFSAERLKGVDSTLKIQPAKLEDSAVYLCASSFAGTLEHLHFGNGTRLTVT.

V usage is TRBV27 and J usage is TRBJ2-1. The CDR3 is 15 amino acids. The V gene's germline CDR1 is MNHEY and CDR2 SMNVEV (reference sequence). The CDR3 is CASSQGRSSYNEQFF.

The CDR3 reads CASSHGIAEGTDTQYF. The rearrangement uses TRBV4-3 and TRBJ2-3; the TCRdb call, TRBD2, lacks DNA for checking. The germline V gene encodes CDR1 LGHNA and CDR2 YSLEER. The CDR3 has 16 residues.